This record concerns one T cell receptor beta chain sequence. This record belongs to a study of blood T cell repertoires in COVID-19. Study overall: PBMCs, B-cell-depleted T cells, or T cells provided the cDNA or gDNA that made up the material.

Per the germline V gene, CDR1 is KGHSH and CDR2 is LQKENI. The CDR3 spans 19 residues. Trimming cost V 3 bases and J 3 bases; bases outside gene matches: 16. Sequenced by immunoSEQ multiplex PCR; TCRdb stores in-frame clones only, minus some. This sample yields some 200,000 clones, of which around 82% are seen a single time; around 11% belongs to the top ten. The material sequenced was PBMCs or T cells enriched from blood (not recorded which). The gene calls are TRBV18 and TRBJ2-3, with 9 bases aligning to TRBD1. The clonotype originates from a man in his forties who had recovered from COVID-19. The CDR3 region is CASSPPGQGPPTRTDTQYF. CDR3 sequence (DNA): TGTGCCAGCTCACCTCCGGGACAGGGCCCACCAACCCGGACAGATACGCAGTATTTT.